This TCR beta chain stems from a study of T cells in Graves' hyperthyroidism and ophthalmopathy. The table lists this clonotype with many counts. Its antigen is as yet unknown. CDR1 is SGHVS and CDR2 is FQNEAQ in the germline V gene. There are 16 residues in the CDR3. With 5 bases removed from V and 1 base from J, the gap between germline ends came to 14 bases. Study conclusions and caveats: Prediction of ophthalmopathy progression came a median around 6.1 months pre-onset. Most thyroid clonotypes expanded above 0.001 were also detected in blood.

Ophthalmopathy patients showed a Clinical Activity Score of at least 3, NOSPECS grade of at least 4 and duration under 3 months. PBMCs stemmed from about 9.7 ml fresh peripheral blood. RNA transcripts gave rise to amplified TCR beta CDR3 regions. First-round RT-PCR of the TCR CDR3 relied on the HTBI primer set. TCRdb redid the calling of the multiplex PCR reads with MiXCR, one entry per CDR3 protein. The sample consists of hundreds of thousands of distinct CDR3 sequences, over 12% of them appearing once. The rearrangement links TRBV7-8 to TRBJ2-2, with D perhaps matching TRBD2 (5 bases). Sequencing input: blood. The TCR was taken from a man aged 18 to 30 with Graves' ophthalmopathy. CDR3 nucleotides: TGTGCCAGCAGCCCCACTCCAGAGGGGAACACCGGGGAGCTGTTTTTT. Translated: CASSPTPEGNTGELFF.